These T cell receptor beta chains were read from a single sample in a study of T-cell memory formation after mild COVID-19. TCRdb reanalysed the 5' RACE reads using MiXCR and keeps one entry per CDR3 protein. The sample has some 130,000 distinct CDR3 sequences, roughly 6.2% seen once. The material sequenced was PBMCs or a T cell subset sorted from them (not recorded which). These receptors were collected from an adult woman who had mild COVID-19 (a few samples of this study predate the infection). Cell type and time point are not known. Each CDR3 is given with its conserved first and last residue. Fields, in order: D gene, V gene, J gene, clone size, CDR3 DNA, CDR3 protein. The D gene is left open where the match is weak. Some rows have no size entry. The others give once, few or many, or a class for an expanded clone.

>-|TRBV20-1|TRBJ1-5|few
TGCAGTGCTAGTCAGGGTCTCGGCAATCAGCCCCAGCATTTT
CSASQGLGNQPQHF
>TRBD2|TRBV3-1|TRBJ2-5|few
TGTGCCAGCAGTCCTAGCGGGACCTACCAAGAGACCCAGTACTTC
CASSPSGTYQETQYF
>-|TRBV29-1|TRBJ1-5|few
TGCAGCGTTGGAGGCAGGGGAGGTAACAATCAGCCCCAGCATTTT
CSVGGRGGNNQPQHF
>-|TRBV29-1|TRBJ2-1|many
TGCAGCGTTAAGAGGGGGATTAATGAGCAGTTCTTC
CSVKRGINEQFF
>TRBD2|TRBV7-3|TRBJ2-1|many
TGTGCCAGCAGCTTAATGGGGACTAGCGGGAGGAATGAGCAGTTCTTC
CASSLMGTSGRNEQFF
>-|TRBV18|TRBJ1-1|many
TGTGCCAGCTCCCCCGGCCAAAGGGAAGCTTTCTTT
CASSPGQREAFF
>-|TRBV2|TRBJ1-1|-
TGTGCCAGCATCTTGGCCGTAGGGACTGAAGCTTTCTTT
CASILAVGTEAFF
>-|TRBV7-3|TRBJ2-3|medium-sized
TGTGCCAGCAGCTTAGGCCAAGTCACAGATACGCAGTATTTT
CASSLGQVTDTQYF
>TRBD2|TRBV24-1|TRBJ2-1|few
TGTGCCACCGCCGCAGCGGGAGGGAGAGCCTACAATGAGCAGTTCTTC
CATAAAGGRAYNEQFF
>-|TRBV9|TRBJ2-3|-
TGTGCCAGCAGCGTATCGGCCGGACAGCTCACAGATACGCAGTATTTT
CASSVSAGQLTDTQYF
>TRBD2|TRBV11-3|TRBJ2-5|few
TGTGCCAGCAGCTTAGGTTCGAGATGGGGGCGGGAGGAACAAGAGACCCAGTACTTC
CASSLGSRWGREEQETQYF
>-|TRBV5-1|TRBJ2-7|-
TGCGCCAGCAGCCCTCATCGGGAATACGAGCAGTACTTC
CASSPHREYEQYF
>-|TRBV18|TRBJ1-1|-
TGTGCCAGCTCACCACCTACGGGAAGGAGCACTGAAGCTTTCTTT
CASSPPTGRSTEAFF
>TRBD1|TRBV5-1|TRBJ1-2|-
TGCGCCAGCAGCCCGGAGACAGGGGCCGGCTACACCTTC
CASSPETGAGYTF
>-|TRBV5-1|TRBJ1-5|many
TGCGCCAGCAGCACCCGTCCCAATCAGCCCCAGCATTTT
CASSTRPNQPQHF
>-|TRBV29-1|TRBJ2-1|-
TGCAGCCTTTGCTTGAGGGAGGTGGCCTACAATGAGCAGTTCTTC
CSLCLREVAYNEQFF
>-|TRBV4-1|TRBJ1-1|-
TGCGCCAGCAGCCAAGACGGGGGCGGAGGGACTGAAGCTTTCTTT
CASSQDGGGGTEAFF
>TRBD1|TRBV7-2|TRBJ1-1|-
TGTGCCAGCAGCACACGGACAGGGTCAGCTTTCTTT
CASSTRTGSAFF
>-|TRBV7-8|TRBJ2-4|-
TGTGCCAGCAGCTTATCAAACATTCAGTACTTC
CASSLSNIQYF
>TRBD1|TRBV12-3/TRBV12-4|TRBJ1-6|many
TGTGCCAGCAGGTCGGGACAGACGAATTCACCCCTCCACTTT
CASRSGQTNSPLHF
>-|TRBV4-1|TRBJ2-5|few
TGCGCCAGCAGCCAAGATCGTCAACAGAGCACCAAGAGAGACCAGTACTTC
CASSQDRQQSTKRDQYF
>-|TRBV12-3/TRBV12-4|TRBJ1-5|-
TGTGCCAGCAGTTTAAAAATCAGATATCAGCCCCAGCATTTT
CASSLKIRYQPQHF
>TRBD1|TRBV20-1|TRBJ1-2|-
TGCAGTGCTAGTAAGGGACAGCTTAACTATGGCTACACCTTC
CSASKGQLNYGYTF
>-|TRBV12-3/TRBV12-4|TRBJ2-5|few
TGTGCCAGCAGTCGAAGGGGCCTGTGGCAAGAGACCCAGTACTTC
CASSRRGLWQETQYF
>-|TRBV18|TRBJ2-3|-
TGTGCCAGCTCACCACGGAGGAGGATCACAGATACGCAGTATTTT
CASSPRRRITDTQYF
>TRBD2|TRBV12-3/TRBV12-4|TRBJ2-1|once
TGTGCCAGCAGTTTAAGCGGGGGTGAGCAGTTCTTC
CASSLSGGEQFF
>-|TRBV4-1|TRBJ2-7|many
TGCGCCAGACCAACGGAGGGGGTTGAGGGTTCCTACGAGCAGTACTTC
CARPTEGVEGSYEQYF
>TRBD1|TRBV5-1|TRBJ2-1|many
TGCGCCAGCAGCTTAGGACAGGGGACCAATGAGCAGTTCTTC
CASSLGQGTNEQFF
>-|TRBV20-1|TRBJ1-1|few
TGCAGTGCTTTCCAGGGAGCATCCATGAACACTGAAGCTTTCTTT
CSAFQGASMNTEAFF
>-|TRBV9|TRBJ2-5|few
TGTGCCAGCAGCGTAGGTAACCTGGGCCCCCTAAACAAAGAGACCCAGTACTTC
CASSVGNLGPLNKETQYF
>-|TRBV19|TRBJ2-7|many
TGTGCCAGTAGTATAGCGGCCCCGTCCTACGAGCAGTACTTC
CASSIAAPSYEQYF
>-|TRBV24-1|TRBJ2-2|-
TGTGCCACCGGGGATAAGGAGGGCACCGGGGAGCTGTTTTTT
CATGDKEGTGELFF
>TRBD1|TRBV7-2|TRBJ1-6|few
TGTGCCAGCAGTCCTAGACAGGGCCTTAGTTCACCCCTCCACTTT
CASSPRQGLSSPLHF
>TRBD2|TRBV5-1|TRBJ2-2|few
TGCGCCAGCAGCTCTAGGCTAGCGGAGACGAACACCGGGGAGCTGTTTTTT
CASSSRLAETNTGELFF
>-|TRBV9|TRBJ1-1|-
TGTGCCAGCAGCGACCGCTCAGGGCTGAACACTGAAGCTTTCTTT
CASSDRSGLNTEAFF
>-|TRBV5-1|TRBJ2-3|many
TGCGCCAGCAGTCAGGACCAAGATACGCAGTATTTT
CASSQDQDTQYF